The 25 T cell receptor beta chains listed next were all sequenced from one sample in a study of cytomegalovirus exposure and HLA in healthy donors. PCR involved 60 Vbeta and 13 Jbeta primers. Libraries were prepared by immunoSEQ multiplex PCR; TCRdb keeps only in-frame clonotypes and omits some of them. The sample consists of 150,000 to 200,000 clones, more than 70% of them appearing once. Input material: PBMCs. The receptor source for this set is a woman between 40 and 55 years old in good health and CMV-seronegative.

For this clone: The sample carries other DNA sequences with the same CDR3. Written as DNA, the CDR3 is TGTGCCAGCAGCCCGAGGGGAAGGGGGACAACCATGAACACTGAAGCTTTCTTT. This translates into CASSPRGRGTTMNTEAFF. V and J are TRBV9 and TRBJ1-1, with D perhaps TRBD1 (6 bases). The CDR3 consists of 18 residues. Per germline, CDR1 SGDLS and CDR2 YYNGEE. The V and J ends lost 4 bases and 0 bases respectively, with 22 bases between them.

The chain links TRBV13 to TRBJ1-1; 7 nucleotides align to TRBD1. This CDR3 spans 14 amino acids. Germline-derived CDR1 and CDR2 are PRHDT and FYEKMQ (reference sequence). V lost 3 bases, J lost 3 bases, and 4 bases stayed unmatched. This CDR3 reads CASSFSDRDTEAFF. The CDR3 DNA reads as TGTGCCAGCAGCTTCTCCGACAGGGACACTGAAGCTTTCTTT.

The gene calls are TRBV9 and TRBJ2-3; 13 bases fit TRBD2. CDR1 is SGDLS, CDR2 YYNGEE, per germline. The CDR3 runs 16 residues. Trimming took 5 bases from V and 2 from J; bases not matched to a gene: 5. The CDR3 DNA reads TGTGCCAGCAGTGTCGGGACTAGCGGGACCACAGATACGCAGTATTTT. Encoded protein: CASSVGTSGTTDTQYF. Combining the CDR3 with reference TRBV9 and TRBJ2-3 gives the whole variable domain DSGVTQTPKHLITATGQRVTLRCSPRSGDLSVYWYQQSLDQGLQFLIQYYNGEERAKGNILERFSAQQFPDLHSELNLSSLELGDSALYFCASSVGTSGTTDTQYFGPGTRLTVL.

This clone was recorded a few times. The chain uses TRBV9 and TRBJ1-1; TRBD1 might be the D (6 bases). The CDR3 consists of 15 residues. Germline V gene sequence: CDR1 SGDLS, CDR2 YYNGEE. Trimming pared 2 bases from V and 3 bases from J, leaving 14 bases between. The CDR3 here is CASSVTGVKDTEAFF. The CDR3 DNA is TGTGCCAGCAGCGTGACAGGAGTAAAGGACACTGAAGCTTTCTTT.

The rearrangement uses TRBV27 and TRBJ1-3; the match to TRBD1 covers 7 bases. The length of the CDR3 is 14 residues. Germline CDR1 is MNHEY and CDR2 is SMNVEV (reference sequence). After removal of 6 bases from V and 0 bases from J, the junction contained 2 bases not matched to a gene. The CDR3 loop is CASSGTDSGNTIYF. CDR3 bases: TGTGCCAGCAGCGGGACAGACTCTGGAAACACCATATATTTT.

This CDR3 reads CASSRRDRDTEAFF. CDR3 nucleotide sequence: TGCGCCAGCAGCCGCCGGGACAGGGACACTGAAGCTTTCTTT. The chain has TRBV4-1 and TRBJ1-1; 9 positions agree with TRBD1. CDR3 size: 14 residues. V trimming: 4 bases; J trimming: 3 bases; junction bases outside the gene matches: 3. The germline V gene has CDR1 MGHRA and CDR2 YSYEKL.

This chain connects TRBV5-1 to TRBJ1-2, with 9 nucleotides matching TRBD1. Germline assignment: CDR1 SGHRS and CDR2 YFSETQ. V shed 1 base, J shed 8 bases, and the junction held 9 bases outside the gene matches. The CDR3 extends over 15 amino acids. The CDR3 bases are TGCGCCAGCAGCTTGAGTGGGGACAGGGTGGAGGGCTACACCTTC. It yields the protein CASSLSGDRVEGYTF.

CDR3 residues: CASSQVGGELSGNTIYF. CDR3 nucleotides: TGTGCCAGCAGCCAAGTGGGGGGAGAACTCTCCGGAAACACCATATATTTT. The chain uses TRBV14 and TRBJ1-3; D may be TRBD1 (5 bases). The germline V gene encodes CDR1 SGHDN and CDR2 FVKESK. Deletions cut 1 base from V and 4 bases from J, with 17 bases between. This CDR3 region has 17 residues.

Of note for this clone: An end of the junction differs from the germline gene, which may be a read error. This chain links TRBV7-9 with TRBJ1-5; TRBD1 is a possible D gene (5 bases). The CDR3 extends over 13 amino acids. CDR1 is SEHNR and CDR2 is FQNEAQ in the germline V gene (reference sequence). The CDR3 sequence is CSSSFPRGQPQHF. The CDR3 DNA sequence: TGTTCCAGCAGCTTCCCCCGGGGGCAGCCCCAGCATTTT.

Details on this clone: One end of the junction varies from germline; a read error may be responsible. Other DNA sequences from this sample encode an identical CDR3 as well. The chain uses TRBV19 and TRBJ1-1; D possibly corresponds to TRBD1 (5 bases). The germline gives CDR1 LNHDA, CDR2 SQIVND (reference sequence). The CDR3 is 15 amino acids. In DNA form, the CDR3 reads TGTGCCAGTACCCCAGGCGGCGGGGCAAACACTGAGGCTTTCTTT. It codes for CASTPGGGANTEAFF.

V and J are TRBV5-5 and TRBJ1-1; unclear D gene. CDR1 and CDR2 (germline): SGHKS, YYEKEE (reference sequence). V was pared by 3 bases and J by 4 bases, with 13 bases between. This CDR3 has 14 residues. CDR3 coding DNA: TGTGCCAGCAGCTGGGGTCGGGGTGGCACTGAAGCTTTCTTT. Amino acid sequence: CASSWGRGGTEAFF. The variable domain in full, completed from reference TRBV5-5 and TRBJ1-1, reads DAGVTQSPTHLIKTRGQQVTLRCSPISGHKSVSWYQQVLGQGPQFIFQYYEKEERGRGNFPDRFSARQFPNYSSELNVNALLLGDSALYLCASSWGRGGTEAFFGQGTRLTVV.

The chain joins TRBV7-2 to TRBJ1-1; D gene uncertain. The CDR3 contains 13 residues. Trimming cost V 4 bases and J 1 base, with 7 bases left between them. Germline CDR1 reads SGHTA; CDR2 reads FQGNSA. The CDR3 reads CASSYRQNTEAFF. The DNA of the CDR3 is TGTGCCAGCAGCTATCGACAGAACACTGAAGCTTTCTTT.

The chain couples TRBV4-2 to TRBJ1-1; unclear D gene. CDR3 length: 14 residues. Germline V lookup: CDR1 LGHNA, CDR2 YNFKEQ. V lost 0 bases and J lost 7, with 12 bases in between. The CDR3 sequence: CASSQDQDGSEAFF. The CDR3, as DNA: TGTGCCAGCAGCCAAGACCAGGATGGGAGTGAAGCTTTCTTT.

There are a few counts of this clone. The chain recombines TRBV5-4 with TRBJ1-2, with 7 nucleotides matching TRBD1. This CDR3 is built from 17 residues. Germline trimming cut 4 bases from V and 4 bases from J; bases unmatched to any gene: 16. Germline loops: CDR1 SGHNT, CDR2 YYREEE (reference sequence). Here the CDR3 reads CASSLGTRTGARYGYTF. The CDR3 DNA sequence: TGTGCCAGCAGCCTGGGTACGAGGACAGGTGCTCGCTATGGCTACACCTTC.

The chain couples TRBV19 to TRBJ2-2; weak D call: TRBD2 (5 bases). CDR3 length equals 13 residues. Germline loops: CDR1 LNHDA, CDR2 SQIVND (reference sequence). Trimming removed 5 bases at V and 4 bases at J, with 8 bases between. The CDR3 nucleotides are TGTGCCAGTAGTGGCCGGGGCACCGGGGAGCTGTTTTTT. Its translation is CASSGRGTGELFF.

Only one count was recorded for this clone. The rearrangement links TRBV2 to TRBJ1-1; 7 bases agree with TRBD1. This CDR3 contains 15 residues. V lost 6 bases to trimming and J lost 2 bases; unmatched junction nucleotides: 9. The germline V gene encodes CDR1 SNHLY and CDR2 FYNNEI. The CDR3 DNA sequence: TGTGCCAGCAGCCAAAGTGGACAGGCTAACACTGAAGCTTTCTTT. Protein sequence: CASSQSGQANTEAFF.

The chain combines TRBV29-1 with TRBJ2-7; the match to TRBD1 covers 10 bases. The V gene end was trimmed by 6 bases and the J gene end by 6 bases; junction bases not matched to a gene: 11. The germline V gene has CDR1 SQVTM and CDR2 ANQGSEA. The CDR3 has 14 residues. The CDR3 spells CSVARETGGREQYF. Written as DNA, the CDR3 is TGCAGCGTGGCACGTGAGACAGGGGGCCGCGAGCAGTACTTC.

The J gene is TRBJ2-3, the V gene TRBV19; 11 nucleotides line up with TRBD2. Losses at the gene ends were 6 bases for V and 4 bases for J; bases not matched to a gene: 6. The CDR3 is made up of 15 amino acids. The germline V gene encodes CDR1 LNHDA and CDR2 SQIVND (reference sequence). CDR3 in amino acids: CASSQTSGRADTQYF. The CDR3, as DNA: TGTGCCAGTAGCCAAACTAGCGGGAGAGCAGATACGCAGTATTTT.

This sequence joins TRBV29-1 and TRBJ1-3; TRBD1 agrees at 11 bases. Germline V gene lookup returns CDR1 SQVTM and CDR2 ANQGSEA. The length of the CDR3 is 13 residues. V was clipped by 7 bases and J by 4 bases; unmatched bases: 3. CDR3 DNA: TGCAGCGCTGGACAGGGGGCGGGAAACACCATATATTTT. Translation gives CSAGQGAGNTIYF.

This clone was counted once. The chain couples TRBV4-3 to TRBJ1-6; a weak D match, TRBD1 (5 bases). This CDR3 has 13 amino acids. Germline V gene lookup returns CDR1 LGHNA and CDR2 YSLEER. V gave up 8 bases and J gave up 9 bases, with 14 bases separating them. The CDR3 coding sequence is TGCGCCAGCCGGGCAGGGAAAGGTTCACCCCTCCACTTT. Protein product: CASRAGKGSPLHF.

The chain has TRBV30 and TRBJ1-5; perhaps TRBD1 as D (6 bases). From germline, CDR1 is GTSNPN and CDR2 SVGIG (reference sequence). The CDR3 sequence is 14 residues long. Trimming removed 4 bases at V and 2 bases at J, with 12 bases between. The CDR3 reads CAWTRGDGNQPQHF. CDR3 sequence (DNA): TGTGCCTGGACCAGGGGTGATGGCAATCAGCCCCAGCATTTT.

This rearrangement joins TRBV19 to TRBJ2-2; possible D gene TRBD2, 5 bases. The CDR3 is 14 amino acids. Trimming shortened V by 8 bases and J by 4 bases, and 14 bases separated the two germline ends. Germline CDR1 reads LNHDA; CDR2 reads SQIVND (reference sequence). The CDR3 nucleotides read TGTGCCAGTTCTCGGGATTCAGGCACCGGGGAGCTGTTTTTT. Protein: CASSRDSGTGELFF. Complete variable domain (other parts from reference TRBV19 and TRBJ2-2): DGGITQSPKYLFRKEGQNVTLSCEQNLNHDAMYWYRQDPGQGLRLIYYSQIVNDFQKGDIAEGYSVSREKKESFPLTVTSAQKNPTAFYLCASSRDSGTGELFFGEGSRLTVL.

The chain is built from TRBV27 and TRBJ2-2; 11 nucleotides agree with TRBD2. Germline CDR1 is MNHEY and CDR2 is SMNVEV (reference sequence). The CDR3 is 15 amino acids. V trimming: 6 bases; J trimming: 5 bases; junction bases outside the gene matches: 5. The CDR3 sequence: CASSLAGGLTGELFF. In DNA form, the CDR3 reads TGTGCCAGCAGCCTAGCGGGAGGCTTAACCGGGGAGCTGTTTTTT.

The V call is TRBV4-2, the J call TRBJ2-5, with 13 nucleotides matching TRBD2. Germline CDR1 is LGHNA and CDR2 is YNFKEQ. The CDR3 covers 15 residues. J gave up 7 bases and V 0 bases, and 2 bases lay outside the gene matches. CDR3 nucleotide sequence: TGTGCCAGCAGCCAAGAGGGACTAGCGGGAACGACCCAGTACTTC. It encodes CASSQEGLAGTTQYF.

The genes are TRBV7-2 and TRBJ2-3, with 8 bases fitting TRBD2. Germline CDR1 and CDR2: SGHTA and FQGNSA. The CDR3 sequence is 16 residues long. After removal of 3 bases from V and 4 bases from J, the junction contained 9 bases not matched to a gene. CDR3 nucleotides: TGTGCCAGCAGCTTGGAAGCGGGAGTGAGCGCAGATACGCAGTATTTT. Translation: CASSLEAGVSADTQYF.